Below, one TCR beta chain is given with its context. This sample is part of a study of T cells in Graves' hyperthyroidism and ophthalmopathy. Inclusion characteristics of ophthalmopathy patients comprised a Clinical Activity Score of at least 3, a NOSPECS grade of at least 4, and duration under 3 months. Looked up from germline, CDR1 is DFQATT and CDR2 is SNEGSKA (reference sequence). The junction had 6 bases not matched to a gene; V was cut back by 4 bases and J by 4 bases. CDR3 length equals 13 residues. TCR beta CDR3 regions were amplified from RNA. A set of HTBI primers served as the primers for a first-round RT-PCR of the TCR CDR3. Using its own MiXCR run on the multiplex PCR reads, TCRdb lists one record per CDR3 protein. The sample includes 450,000 to 650,000 distinct CDR3 sequences, 13% to 15% seen only once; the top ten take about 7%.

This receptor was taken from a young woman with Graves' ophthalmopathy. V and J are TRBV20-1 and TRBJ2-5, with 7 nucleotides matching TRBD1. The sequenced sample consisted of blood. The CDR3 DNA reads as TGCAGTGCTACCCGACAGGGAGTAGAGACCCAGTACTTC. Translation: CSATRQGVETQYF.